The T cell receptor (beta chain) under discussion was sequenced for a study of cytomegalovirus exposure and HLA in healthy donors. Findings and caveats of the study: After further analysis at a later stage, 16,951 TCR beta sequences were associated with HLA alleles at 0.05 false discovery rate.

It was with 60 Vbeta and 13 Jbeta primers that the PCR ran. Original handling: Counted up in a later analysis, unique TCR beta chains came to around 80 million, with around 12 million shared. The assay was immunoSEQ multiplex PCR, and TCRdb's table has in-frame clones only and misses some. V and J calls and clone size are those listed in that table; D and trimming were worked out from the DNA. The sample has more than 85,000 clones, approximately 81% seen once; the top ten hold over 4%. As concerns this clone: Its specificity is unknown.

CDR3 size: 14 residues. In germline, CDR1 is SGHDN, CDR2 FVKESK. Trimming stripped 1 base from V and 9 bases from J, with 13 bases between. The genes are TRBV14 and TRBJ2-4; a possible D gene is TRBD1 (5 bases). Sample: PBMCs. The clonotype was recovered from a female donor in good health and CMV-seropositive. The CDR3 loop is CASSQGVVGVIQYF. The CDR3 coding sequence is TGTGCCAGCAGCCAAGGTGTCGTAGGGGTCATTCAGTACTTC.